The 9 T cell receptor beta chains below were found in one sample sequenced in a study of cytomegalovirus exposure and HLA in healthy donors. The PCR was carried out with 60 Vbeta primers and 13 Jbeta primers. TCRdb's table, derived via immunoSEQ multiplex PCR, lists solely in-frame clones and lacks some. Of 99,000 or so clones detected, approximately 79% appear once; the ten largest clones hold 5.8%. The sequencing input was PBMCs. The receptors were gathered from a man in his sixties in good health and CMV-seropositive.

This chain connects TRBV15 to TRBJ1-1; 8 bases are a match to TRBD1. V dropped 1 base and J dropped 0; count of bases not matched to a gene: 4. The CDR3 consists of 16 residues. The germline CDR1 and CDR2 sequences are LNHNV and YYDKDF (reference sequence). In DNA form, the CDR3 reads TGTGCCACCAGCAGAGGGGCAGGGGGCATGAACACTGAAGCTTTCTTT. This encodes CATSRGAGGMNTEAFF. Variable domain in full (rest from reference TRBV15 and TRBJ1-1): DAMVIQNPRYQVTQFGKPVTLSCSQTLNHNVMYWYQQKSSQAPKLLFHYYDKDFNNEADTPDNFQSRRPNTSFCFLDIRSPGLGDTAMYLCATSRGAGGMNTEAFFGQGTRLTVV.

The chain joins TRBV5-1 to TRBJ1-1; D is perhaps TRBD1 (5 bases). The germline V gene encodes CDR1 SGHRS and CDR2 YFSETQ. This CDR3 contains 14 residues. The V gene lost 4 bases and the J gene lost 1 base, with 11 bases spanning the gap. The CDR3 sequence is CASSPQGRNTEAFF. CDR3 coding DNA: TGCGCCAGCAGCCCTCAGGGAAGGAACACTGAAGCTTTCTTT.

This clone was counted a few times. V usage is TRBV7-8 and J usage is TRBJ1-4; tentatively, D is TRBD1 (6 bases). This CDR3 is 13 amino acids long. Trimming stripped 5 bases from V and 7 bases from J, with 11 bases between. Germline CDR1 reads SGHVS; CDR2 reads FQNEAQ. CDR3 protein: CASSRRQAEKLFF. CDR3 coding DNA: TGTGCCAGCAGCCGCCGACAGGCTGAAAAACTGTTTTTT.

The chain uses TRBV28 and TRBJ1-2; the D is unclear. Trimming shortened V by 2 bases and J by 3 bases, and 7 bases separated the two germline ends. The CDR3 extends over 13 amino acids. The germline gives CDR1 MDHEN, CDR2 SYDVKM. Written as DNA, the CDR3 is TGTGCCAGCAGTTTAACGGGATACTATGGCTACACCTTC. Encoded protein: CASSLTGYYGYTF.

This clone is a singleton in its sample. The chain carries TRBV11-2 and TRBJ1-1; D remains unclear. The CDR3 has 14 residues. The ends were cut back, 7 bases at V and 10 bases at J, with 22 bases in the middle. Germline CDR1 is SGHAT and CDR2 is FQNNGV. CDR3 residues: CASTSGSWRGVAFF. The CDR3 nucleotides read TGTGCCAGCACCTCGGGGAGTTGGCGTGGAGTAGCTTTCTTT.

The CDR3 DNA is TGTGCCAGCAGCTTAGCGCAGGGGGCAGCGAATGAGCAGTTCTTC. This sequence encodes CASSLAQGAANEQFF. The chain links TRBV7-6 to TRBJ2-1, with 8 bases identical to TRBD1. J was trimmed by 7 bases and V by 0 bases; bases with no gene match: 5. CDR1 is SGHVS and CDR2 is FNYEAQ in the germline V gene. This CDR3 spans 15 amino acids.

This rearrangement joins TRBV13 to TRBJ1-1; TRBD1 matches 7 bases. V dropped 5 bases and J dropped 5; count of bases not matched to a gene: 11. The CDR3 covers 15 residues. Germline V CDR1 and CDR2: PRHDT, FYEKMQ (reference sequence). CDR3 region: CASSGATTGLTEAFF. For the CDR3, the DNA is TGTGCCAGCAGCGGGGCGACGACAGGGCTGACTGAAGCTTTCTTT.

The chain combines TRBV10-3 with TRBJ2-2; 10 nucleotides match TRBD1. The CDR3 is made up of 15 amino acids. J lost 3 bases, V lost 8 bases, and 6 bases had no gene match. Germline V CDR1 and CDR2: ENHRY, SYGVKD. CDR3 nucleotide sequence: TGTGCCATCGGCGCCGGGACAGGGGACACCGGGGAGCTGTTTTTT. Its protein product is CAIGAGTGDTGELFF.

The chain couples TRBV28 to TRBJ1-3, with 8 positions matching TRBD1. Germline values: CDR1 MDHEN, CDR2 SYDVKM. This CDR3 contains 14 residues. The ends lost 6 bases at V and 2 bases at J; junction bases unmatched: 3. This CDR3 is CASRDREPGNTIYF. The CDR3 region has the DNA TGTGCCAGCAGGGACAGGGAGCCTGGAAACACCATATATTTT.